This passage covers 13 T cell receptor beta chains from one sample sequenced in a study of cytomegalovirus exposure and HLA in healthy donors. With 60 Vbeta and 13 Jbeta primers, the PCR was carried out. Sequenced by immunoSEQ multiplex PCR; TCRdb stores in-frame clones only, minus some. The sample consists of approximately 190,000 clones, approximately 78% of them appearing once. Sequenced material: PBMCs. The source of these receptors is a woman aged 18 to 35 in good health and CMV-seronegative.

For this clone: The same CDR3 is also encoded by other DNA sequences in this sample. V usage is TRBV30 and J usage is TRBJ1-1; no reliable D call. This CDR3 contains 11 residues. CDR1 GTSNPN and CDR2 SVGIG come from the germline V gene (reference sequence). V lost 4 bases and J lost 1, with 4 bases in between. CDR3 DNA: TGTGCCTGGATCAGGAACACTGAAGCTTTCTTT. It translates to CAWIRNTEAFF.

This clone was seen only once. V and J are TRBV5-1 and TRBJ2-1, with 10 bases aligning to TRBD1. After removal of 4 bases from V and 1 base from J, the junction contained 5 bases not matched to a gene. CDR3 length equals 16 residues. Germline CDR1 is SGHRS and CDR2 is YFSETQ. DNA of the CDR3: TGCGCCAGCAGCCTGTCGGGACAGGGGTCCTACAATGAGCAGTTCTTC. This translates into CASSLSGQGSYNEQFF.

The CDR3 sequence is CASSQESVYTQYF. CDR3 nucleotide sequence: TGTGCCAGCAGCCAAGAATCGGTGTATACCCAGTACTTC. The rearrangement links TRBV14 to TRBJ2-5, with D uncertain. CDR1 and CDR2 from the germline V gene are SGHDN and FVKESK. Trimming shortened V by 0 bases and J by 8 bases, and 10 bases separated the two germline ends. CDR3 length: 13 residues.

The genes are TRBV9 and TRBJ2-5, with 9 bases lining up with TRBD1. The V gene end was trimmed by 1 base and the J gene end by 5 bases; junction bases not matched to a gene: 6. The CDR3 runs 15 residues. Looked up from germline, CDR1 is SGDLS and CDR2 is YYNGEE. The CDR3 nucleotides read TGTGCCAGCAGCGTAAGCACAGGGGGCGGGGAGACCCAGTACTTC. Encoded protein: CASSVSTGGGETQYF.

J is TRBJ2-7 and V is TRBV5-1; no clear D. Trimming shortened V by 6 bases and J by 1 base, and 11 bases separated the two germline ends. This CDR3 has 13 amino acids. The germline V gene encodes CDR1 SGHRS and CDR2 YFSETQ. The CDR3: CASISESSYEQYF. The CDR3 DNA is TGCGCCAGCATTTCTGAGTCATCCTACGAGCAGTACTTC.

This clone was picked up a small number of times. The chain links TRBV7-2 to TRBJ1-2, with TRBD1 as a possible D gene (6 bases). The CDR3 has 15 residues. The V gene's germline CDR1 is SGHTA and CDR2 FQGNSA. The ends were cut back, 5 bases at V and 0 bases at J, with 13 bases in the middle. In nucleotides, the CDR3 is TGTGCCAGCAGCCCCAGGACAGATACTAACTATGGCTACACCTTC. It is translated as CASSPRTDTNYGYTF.

V and J are TRBV2 and TRBJ2-3; 9 bases match TRBD1. Trimming cost V 5 bases and J 0 bases; bases outside gene matches: 6. This CDR3 region has 16 residues. Germline CDR1 SNHLY, CDR2 FYNNEI. CDR3 residues: CASSPSGTGSTDTQYF. The DNA for the CDR3 is TGTGCCAGCAGTCCTTCCGGGACAGGGAGCACAGATACGCAGTATTTT.

DNA for the CDR3: TGTGCCAGTTCCGGTTCGTGGCAAGAGACCCAGTACTTC. Its translation is CASSGSWQETQYF. This rearrangement joins TRBV2 to TRBJ2-5; D remains ambiguous. V was clipped by 9 bases and J by 2 bases, with 13 bases between them. The CDR3 contains 13 residues. The germline V gene encodes CDR1 SNHLY and CDR2 FYNNEI.

V usage is TRBV19 and J usage is TRBJ2-7; 10 nucleotides match TRBD1. V shed 6 bases and J 3 bases; nucleotides not matched to a gene: 2. This CDR3 comprises 13 residues. From germline, CDR1 is LNHDA and CDR2 SQIVND (reference sequence). The DNA for the CDR3 is TGTGCCAGTAGGGGGACAGGGGACTACGAGCAGTACTTC. Its protein product is CASRGTGDYEQYF.

J is TRBJ2-5 and V is TRBV5-1; TRBD2 might be the D (5 bases). Germline CDR1 and CDR2: SGHRS and YFSETQ. V lost 5 bases and J lost 0, with 11 bases in between. CDR3 length: 14 amino acids. The CDR3 nucleotides read TGCGCCAGCAGTTCGGGGTCGGACCAAGAGACCCAGTACTTC. Translating gives CASSSGSDQETQYF.

The chain recombines TRBV27 with TRBJ2-7, with 7 bases lining up with TRBD2. The CDR3 has 15 residues. The germline V gene encodes CDR1 MNHEY and CDR2 SMNVEV (reference sequence). Trimming at V came to 6 bases and at J to 2 bases, leaving 10 bases not matched to a gene. CDR3 bases: TGTGCCAGCAGCCGCGGGGCTAGCGGTACCTACGAGCAGTACTTC. As protein: CASSRGASGTYEQYF.

The chain uses TRBV7-2 and TRBJ2-5; unclear D gene. The CDR3 is 13 amino acids. CDR1 and CDR2 (germline): SGHTA, FQGNSA. Trimming shortened V by 2 bases and J by 5 bases, and 9 bases separated the two germline ends. This CDR3 reads CASSLNIRETQYF. The CDR3 DNA reads TGTGCCAGCAGCTTAAATATCAGGGAGACCCAGTACTTC. Supplemented by reference TRBV7-2 and TRBJ2-5, the full variable domain reads GAGVSQSPSNKVTEKGKDVELRCDPISGHTALYWYRQSLGQGLEFLIYFQGNSAPDKSGLPSDRFSAERTGGSVSTLTIQRTQQEDSAVYLCASSLNIRETQYFGPGTRLLVL.

The chain joins TRBV29-1 to TRBJ2-5, with 7 bases identical to TRBD1. Germline-derived CDR1 and CDR2 are SQVTM and ANQGSEA. This CDR3 has 12 amino acids. Trimming removed 8 bases from V and 3 bases from J; junction bases left unmatched: 6. The CDR3 bases are TGCAGCACTGATGACAGGGAAGAGACCCAGTACTTC. This encodes CSTDDREETQYF.